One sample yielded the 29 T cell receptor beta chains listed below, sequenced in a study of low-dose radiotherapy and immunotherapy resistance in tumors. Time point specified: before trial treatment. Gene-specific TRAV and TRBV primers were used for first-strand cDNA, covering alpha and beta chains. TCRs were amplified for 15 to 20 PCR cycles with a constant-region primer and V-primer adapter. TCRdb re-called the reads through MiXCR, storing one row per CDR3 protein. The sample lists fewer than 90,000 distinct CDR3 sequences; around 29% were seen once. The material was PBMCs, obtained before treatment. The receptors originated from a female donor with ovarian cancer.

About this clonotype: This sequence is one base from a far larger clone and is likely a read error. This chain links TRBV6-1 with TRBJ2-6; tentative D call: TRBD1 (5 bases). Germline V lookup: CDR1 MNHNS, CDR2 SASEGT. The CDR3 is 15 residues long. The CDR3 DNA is TGTGCCAGCAGTTACGGCGGCTCTGGGGCCAACGTCCTGAATTTC. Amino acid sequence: CASSYGGSGANVLNF.

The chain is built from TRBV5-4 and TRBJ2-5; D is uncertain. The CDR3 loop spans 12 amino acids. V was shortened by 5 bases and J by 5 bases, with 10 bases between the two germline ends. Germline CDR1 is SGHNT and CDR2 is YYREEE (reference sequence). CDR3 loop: CASSPGLETQYF. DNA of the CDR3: TGTGCCAGCAGTCCGGGTTTGGAGACCCAGTACTTC.

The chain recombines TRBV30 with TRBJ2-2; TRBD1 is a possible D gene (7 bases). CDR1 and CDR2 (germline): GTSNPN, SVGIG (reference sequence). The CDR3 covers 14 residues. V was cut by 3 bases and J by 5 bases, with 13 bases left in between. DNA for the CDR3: TGTGCCTGGAGAAGACAGGGAGGTACCGGGGAGCTGTTTTTT. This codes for CAWRRQGGTGELFF.

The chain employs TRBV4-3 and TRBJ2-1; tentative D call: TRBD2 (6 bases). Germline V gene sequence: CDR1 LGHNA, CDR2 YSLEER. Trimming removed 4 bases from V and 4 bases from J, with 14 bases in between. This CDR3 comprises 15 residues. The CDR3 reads CASSPSGGDYNEQFF. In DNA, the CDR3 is TGCGCCAGCAGCCCCAGTGGAGGGGATTACAATGAGCAGTTCTTC.

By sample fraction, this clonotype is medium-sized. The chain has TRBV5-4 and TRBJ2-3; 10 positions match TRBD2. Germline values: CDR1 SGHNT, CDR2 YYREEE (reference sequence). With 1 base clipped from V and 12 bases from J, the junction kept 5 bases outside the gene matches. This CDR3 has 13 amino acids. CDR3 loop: CASSLTSGASQYF. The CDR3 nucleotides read TGTGCCAGCAGCTTGACTAGCGGGGCGAGTCAGTATTTT.

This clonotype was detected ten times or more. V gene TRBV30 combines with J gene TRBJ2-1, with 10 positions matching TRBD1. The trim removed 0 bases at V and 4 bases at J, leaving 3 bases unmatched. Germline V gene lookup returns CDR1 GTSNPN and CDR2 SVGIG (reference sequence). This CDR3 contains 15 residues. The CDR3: CAWSVRTGGYNEQFF. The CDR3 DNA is TGTGCCTGGAGTGTACGGACAGGGGGATACAATGAGCAGTTCTTC.

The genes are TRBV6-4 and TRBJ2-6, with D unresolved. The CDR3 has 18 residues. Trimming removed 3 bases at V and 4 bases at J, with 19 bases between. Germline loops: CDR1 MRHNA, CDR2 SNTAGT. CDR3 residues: CASSEALSTGAGANVLTF. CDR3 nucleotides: TGTGCCAGCAGTGAAGCGCTTTCTACGGGTGCCGGGGCCAACGTCCTGACTTTC.

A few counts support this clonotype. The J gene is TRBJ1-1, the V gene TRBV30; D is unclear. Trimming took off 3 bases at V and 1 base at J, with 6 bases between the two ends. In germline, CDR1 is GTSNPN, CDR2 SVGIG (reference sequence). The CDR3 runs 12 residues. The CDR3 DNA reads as TGTGCCTGGAGGCACTGGAACACTGAAGCTTTCTTT. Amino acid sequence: CAWRHWNTEAFF.

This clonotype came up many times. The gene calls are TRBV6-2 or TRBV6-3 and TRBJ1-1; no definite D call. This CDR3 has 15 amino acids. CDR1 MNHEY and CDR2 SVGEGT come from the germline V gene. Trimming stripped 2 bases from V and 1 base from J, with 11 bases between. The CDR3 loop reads CASSYGFVRNTEAFF. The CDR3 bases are TGTGCCAGCAGTTACGGGTTCGTGAGGAACACTGAAGCTTTCTTT.

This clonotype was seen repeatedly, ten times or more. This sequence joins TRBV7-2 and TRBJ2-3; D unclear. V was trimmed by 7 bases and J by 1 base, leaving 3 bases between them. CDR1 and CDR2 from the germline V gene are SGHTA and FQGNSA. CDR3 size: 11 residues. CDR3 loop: CASKGTDTQYF. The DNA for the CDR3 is TGTGCCAGCAAGGGCACAGATACGCAGTATTTT.

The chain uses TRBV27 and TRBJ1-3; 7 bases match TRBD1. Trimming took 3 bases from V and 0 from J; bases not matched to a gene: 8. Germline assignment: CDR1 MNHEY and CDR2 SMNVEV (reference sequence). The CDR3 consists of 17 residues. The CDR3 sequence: CASSFGGQAHSGNTIYF. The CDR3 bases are TGTGCCAGCAGTTTCGGAGGACAGGCACACTCTGGAAACACCATATATTTT.

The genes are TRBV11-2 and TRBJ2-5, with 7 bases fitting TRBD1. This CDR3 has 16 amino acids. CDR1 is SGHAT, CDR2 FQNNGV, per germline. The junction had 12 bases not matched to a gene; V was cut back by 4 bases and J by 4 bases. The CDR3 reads CASSSDRTGRRETQYF. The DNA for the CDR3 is TGTGCCAGCAGCTCTGATAGGACAGGCAGGAGAGAGACCCAGTACTTC.

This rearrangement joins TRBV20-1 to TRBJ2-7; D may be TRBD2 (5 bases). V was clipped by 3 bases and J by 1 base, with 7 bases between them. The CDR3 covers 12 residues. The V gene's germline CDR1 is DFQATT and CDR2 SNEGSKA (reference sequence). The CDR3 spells CSASPGSYEQYF. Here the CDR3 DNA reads TGCAGTGCTAGCCCGGGGTCCTACGAGCAGTACTTC.

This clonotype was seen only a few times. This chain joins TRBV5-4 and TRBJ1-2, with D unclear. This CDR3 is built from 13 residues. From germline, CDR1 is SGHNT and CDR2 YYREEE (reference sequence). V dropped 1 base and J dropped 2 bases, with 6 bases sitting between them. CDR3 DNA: TGTGCCAGCAGCTTGCAAGAGAACTATGGCTACACCTTC. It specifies CASSLQENYGYTF. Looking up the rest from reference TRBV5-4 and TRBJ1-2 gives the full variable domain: ETGVTQSPTHLIKTRGQQVTLRCSSQSGHNTVSWYQQALGQGPQFIFQYYREEENGRGNFPPRFSGLQFPNYSSELNVNALELDDSALYLCASSLQENYGYTFGSGTRLTVV.

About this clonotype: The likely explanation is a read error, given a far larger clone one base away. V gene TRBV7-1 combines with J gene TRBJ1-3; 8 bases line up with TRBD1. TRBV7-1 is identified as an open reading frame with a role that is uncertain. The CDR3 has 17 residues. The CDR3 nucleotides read TGTGCCATCAGCTTCGGCCCCCGACAGGGGCCTGGAAACACCATATATTTT. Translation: CAISFGPRQGPGNTIYF.

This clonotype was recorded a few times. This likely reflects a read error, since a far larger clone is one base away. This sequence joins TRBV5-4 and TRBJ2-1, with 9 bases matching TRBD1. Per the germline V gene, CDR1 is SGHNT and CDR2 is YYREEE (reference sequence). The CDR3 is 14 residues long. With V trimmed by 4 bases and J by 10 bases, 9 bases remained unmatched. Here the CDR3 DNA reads TGTGCCAGCAGCCCCCCGGACAGGGGCTACGAGCAGTTCTTC. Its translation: CASSPPDRGYEQFF.

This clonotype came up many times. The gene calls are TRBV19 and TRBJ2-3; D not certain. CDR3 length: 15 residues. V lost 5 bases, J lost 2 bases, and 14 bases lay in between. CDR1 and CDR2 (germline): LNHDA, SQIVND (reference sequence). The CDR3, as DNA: TGTGCCAGTAGTTGGGCGGCTCGAGACACAGATACGCAGTATTTT. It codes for CASSWAARDTDTQYF.

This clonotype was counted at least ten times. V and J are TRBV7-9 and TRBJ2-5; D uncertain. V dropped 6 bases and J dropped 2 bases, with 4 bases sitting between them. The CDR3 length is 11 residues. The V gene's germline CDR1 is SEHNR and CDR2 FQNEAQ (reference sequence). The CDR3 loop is CASRAQETQYF. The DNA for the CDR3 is TGTGCCAGCAGGGCACAAGAGACCCAGTACTTC.

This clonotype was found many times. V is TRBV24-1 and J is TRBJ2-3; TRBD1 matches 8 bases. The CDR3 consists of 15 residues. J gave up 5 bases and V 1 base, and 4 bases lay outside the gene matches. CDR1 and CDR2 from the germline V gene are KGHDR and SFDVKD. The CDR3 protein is CATSDFRQGIDTQYF. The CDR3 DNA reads TGTGCCACCAGTGATTTTAGACAGGGGATAGATACGCAGTATTTT.

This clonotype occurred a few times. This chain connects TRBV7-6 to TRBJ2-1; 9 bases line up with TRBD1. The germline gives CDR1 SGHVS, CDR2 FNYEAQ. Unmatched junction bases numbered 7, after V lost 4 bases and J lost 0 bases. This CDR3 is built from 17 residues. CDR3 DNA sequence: TGTGCCAGCAGCTCCGGACAGGGGCGAAGCTCCTACAATGAGCAGTTCTTC. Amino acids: CASSSGQGRSSYNEQFF.

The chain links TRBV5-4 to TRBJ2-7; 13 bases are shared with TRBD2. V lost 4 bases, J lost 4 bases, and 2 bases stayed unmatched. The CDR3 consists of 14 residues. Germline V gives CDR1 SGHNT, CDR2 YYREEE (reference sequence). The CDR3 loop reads CASSLTSGRYEQYF. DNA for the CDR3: TGTGCCAGCAGCCTGACTAGCGGGAGGTACGAGCAGTACTTC.

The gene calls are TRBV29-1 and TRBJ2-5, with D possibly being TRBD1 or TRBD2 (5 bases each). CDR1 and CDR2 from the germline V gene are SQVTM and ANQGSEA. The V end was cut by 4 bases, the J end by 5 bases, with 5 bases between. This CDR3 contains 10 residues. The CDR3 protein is CSVGGETQYF. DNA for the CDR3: TGCAGCGTTGGGGGGGAGACCCAGTACTTC.

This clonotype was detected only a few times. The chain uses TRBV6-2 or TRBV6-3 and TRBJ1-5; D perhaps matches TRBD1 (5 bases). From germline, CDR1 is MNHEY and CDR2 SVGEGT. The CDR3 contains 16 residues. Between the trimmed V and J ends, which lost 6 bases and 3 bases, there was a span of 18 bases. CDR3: CASRQGLRIINQPQHF. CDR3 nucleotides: TGTGCCAGCAGGCAGGGACTACGAATAATCAATCAGCCCCAGCATTTT.

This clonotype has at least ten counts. This chain's CDR3 is CANSGGDNEQFF. In nucleotides, the CDR3 is TGTGCCAATAGCGGGGGGGACAATGAGCAGTTCTTC. This sequence joins TRBV10-3 and TRBJ2-1; the match to TRBD2 covers 11 bases. CDR1 and CDR2 from the germline V gene are ENHRY and SYGVKD. This CDR3 spans 12 amino acids. The J segment lost 5 bases and the V segment lost 10 bases, leaving 1 base of the junction unmatched.

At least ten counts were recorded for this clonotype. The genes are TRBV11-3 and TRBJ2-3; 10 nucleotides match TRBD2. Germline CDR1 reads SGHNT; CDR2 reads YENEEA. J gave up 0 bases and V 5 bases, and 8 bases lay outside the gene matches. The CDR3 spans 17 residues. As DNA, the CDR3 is TGTGCCAGCAGCCGAAGGGGACTAGCGCCTAGCACAGATACGCAGTATTTT. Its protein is CASSRRGLAPSTDTQYF.

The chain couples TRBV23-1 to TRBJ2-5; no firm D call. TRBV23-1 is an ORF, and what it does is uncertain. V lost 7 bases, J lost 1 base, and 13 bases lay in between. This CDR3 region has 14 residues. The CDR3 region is CASMFNTVQETQYF. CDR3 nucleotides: TGCGCCAGCATGTTTAACACCGTCCAAGAGACCCAGTACTTC.

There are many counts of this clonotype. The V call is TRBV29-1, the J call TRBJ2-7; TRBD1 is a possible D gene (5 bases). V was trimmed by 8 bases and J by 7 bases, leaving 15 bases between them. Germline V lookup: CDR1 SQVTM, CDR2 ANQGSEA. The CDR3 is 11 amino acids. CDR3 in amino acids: CSTRAAGEQYF. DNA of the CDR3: TGCAGCACCCGGGCCGCAGGGGAGCAGTACTTC.

CDR3 sequence (DNA): TGTGCCAGCAGCAAGGGGCGAGCCTACGAGCAGTACTTC. Translating it yields CASSKGRAYEQYF. V and J are TRBV28 and TRBJ2-7, with D maybe TRBD1 (5 bases). This CDR3 region has 13 residues. Germline V gene sequence: CDR1 MDHEN, CDR2 SYDVKM. V lost 6 bases, J lost 2 bases, and 11 bases lay in between.

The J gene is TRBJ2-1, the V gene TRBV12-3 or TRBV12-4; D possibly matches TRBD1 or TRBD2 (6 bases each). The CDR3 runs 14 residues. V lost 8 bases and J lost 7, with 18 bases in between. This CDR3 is CASCIGGLGNEQFF. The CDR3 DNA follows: TGTGCCAGCTGTATAGGGGGGCTGGGGAATGAGCAGTTCTTC.